This T cell receptor (beta chain) was obtained from a study of shared clonotypes between healthy human individuals. Study overall: The study used three CD4 naive, three CD4 memory, two CD8 naive and one CD8 memory plate per donor. Whole-study results and caveats: It was observed that roughly 5% of naive CD4 clonotypes were shared across a few donors.

Only in-frame clones appear in the TCRdb table, and some are missing; sequencing was by immunoSEQ multiplex PCR. The sample gives approximately 590,000 clones, nearly 97% of which show up once; roughly 0.1% is in the top ten. CD45RO-negative cells were positively selected for CCR7, leaving out terminally differentiated effector memory CD45RA+ cells. For this clone: Its cognate antigen is unknown.

The receptor was derived from a young woman in good health. Sequencing was done on a sample of naive CD8+ T cells sorted from blood.

The CDR3, as DNA: TGTGCCAGCAGTTACGATGTGGAATCCCACGAGCAGTACTTC. This encodes CASSYDVESHEQYF. V gene TRBV6-5 combines with J gene TRBJ2-7; D is ambiguous. Germline-derived CDR1 and CDR2 are MNHEY and SVGAGI. V lost 2 bases to trimming and J lost 5 bases, with 13 bases between them. The CDR3 consists of 14 residues.